The 8 T cell receptor beta chains presented below share a single source sample, sequenced in a study of blood T cell repertoires in COVID-19. Clones were read by immunoSEQ multiplex PCR, and TCRdb kept only the in-frame ones, dropping some. The sample lists a few hundred thousand clones, roughly 90% occurring once. Sequencing was performed on PBMCs or T cells enriched from blood (not recorded which). Every receptor here comes from a woman between 50 and 59 years old in a cohort exposed to, infected with or recovered from COVID-19 (not recorded which).

This clone was picked up a small number of times. This chain joins TRBV9 and TRBJ2-3, with TRBD2 matching over 16 bases. J lost 4 bases, V lost 1 base, and 3 bases had no gene match. The germline V gene encodes CDR1 SGDLS and CDR2 YYNGEE. This CDR3 is 17 amino acids long. The CDR3 coding sequence is TGTGCCAGCAGCGTATCCGGGACTAGCGGGGGGGCAGATACGCAGTATTTT. Amino acids: CASSVSGTSGGADTQYF.

The chain has TRBV30 and TRBJ1-2, with a weak D call TRBD1 (6 bases). Trimming removed 3 bases from V and 0 bases from J, with 20 bases in between. The CDR3 consists of 17 residues. Germline lookup yields CDR1 GTSNPN and CDR2 SVGIG (reference sequence). The CDR3 DNA reads as TGTGCCTGGAGCAGGGGACCCCTCACCCTAGCTAACTATGGCTACACCTTC. It translates to CAWSRGPLTLANYGYTF.

The chain carries TRBV12-3 or TRBV12-4 and TRBJ1-2; D is perhaps TRBD1 (6 bases). The CDR3 sequence is 13 residues long. V dropped 8 bases and J dropped 7 bases, with 17 bases sitting between them. Here the CDR3 DNA reads TGTGCCAGCTTTGGGGGGGGCTTCGGTGGCTACACCTTC. This gives the protein CASFGGGFGGYTF.

J is TRBJ2-3 and V is TRBV3-1 (or the pseudogene TRBV3-2); 8 bases map to TRBD1. The CDR3 sequence is 17 residues long. Germline lookup yields CDR1 LGHDT and CDR2 YNNKEL (reference sequence). The V segment lost 0 bases and the J segment 4 bases; nucleotides outside the gene matches: 9. CDR3 sequence (DNA): TGTGCCAGCAGCCAAGAGAGCGGGCAGGGGGCCCCAGATACGCAGTATTTT. This translates into CASSQESGQGAPDTQYF.

The chain carries TRBV28 and TRBJ2-7; D gene uncertain. This CDR3 has 13 amino acids. Germline loops: CDR1 MDHEN, CDR2 SYDVKM. The V end lost 1 base, the J end lost 5 bases, and 9 bases lay between the germline ends. In DNA form, the CDR3 reads TGTGCCAGCAGTTTATCTCCTATCAACGAGCAGTACTTC. It specifies CASSLSPINEQYF. The variable domain in full, with the rest retrieved from reference TRBV28 and TRBJ2-7, is DVKVTQSSRYLVKRTGEKVFLECVQDMDHENMFWYRQDPGLGLRLIYFSYDVKMKEKGDIPEGYSVSREKKERFSLILESASTNQTSMYLCASSLSPINEQYFGPGTRLTVT.

The chain couples TRBV24-1 to TRBJ2-1, with 13 bases aligning to TRBD2. Germline-derived CDR1 and CDR2 are KGHDR and SFDVKD. There are 15 residues in the CDR3. J was trimmed by 10 bases and V by 3 bases; bases with no gene match: 5. The CDR3, as DNA: TGTGCCACCAGTGATACTAGCGGGGGGGCGGGCGAGCAGTTCTTC. Its protein product is CATSDTSGGAGEQFF.

V is TRBV27 and J is TRBJ2-3; TRBD2 matches at 9 bases. Germline trimming cut 2 bases from V and 14 bases from J; bases unmatched to any gene: 20. Germline-derived CDR1 and CDR2 are MNHEY and SMNVEV (reference sequence). The CDR3 extends over 17 amino acids. The CDR3 region is CASSLPRRGSGGLKRYF. The CDR3 DNA reads TGTGCCAGCAGTTTACCCCGCCGGGGTAGCGGGGGCCTCAAGAGGTATTTT.

The chain carries TRBV4-2 and TRBJ2-5; 13 nucleotides match TRBD2. Trimming cost V 0 bases and J 5 bases; bases outside gene matches: 9. Germline-derived CDR1 and CDR2 are LGHNA and YNFKEQ. This CDR3 is 18 amino acids long. For the CDR3, the DNA is TGTGCCAGCAGCCAAGATGGGAGACTAGCGGGGGGAGGGGAGACCCAGTACTTC. Protein product: CASSQDGRLAGGGETQYF.